The 17 T cell receptor beta chains in this list originate from one sample, sequenced in a study of cytomegalovirus exposure and HLA in healthy donors. The study ran its PCR with 60 Vbeta and 13 Jbeta primers. This table comes from immunoSEQ multiplex PCR, and its TCRdb copy is limited to in-frame clones, with some not included. This sample carries around 100,000 clones, around four fifths of them seen once, and the ten largest clones take 2% to 3%. What was sequenced was PBMCs. The receptors here all came from a man aged 40-49 years in good health and CMV-seronegative.

CDR3 loop: CASSLGGINQPQHF. CDR3 DNA sequence: TGCGCCAGCAGCTTGGGAGGCATCAATCAGCCCCAGCATTTT. V and J are TRBV5-1 and TRBJ1-5, with D hard to call. Germline CDR1 SGHRS, CDR2 YFSETQ. The CDR3 covers 14 residues. V dropped 0 bases and J dropped 3 bases, with 7 bases sitting between them.

The rearrangement links TRBV13 to TRBJ1-5; no reliable D call. Trimming took off 3 bases at V and 5 bases at J, with 5 bases between the two ends. Germline lookup yields CDR1 PRHDT and CDR2 FYEKMQ (reference sequence). This CDR3 has 12 amino acids. The CDR3 loop reads CASSFSDQPQHF. CDR3 DNA sequence: TGTGCCAGCAGCTTTTCGGATCAGCCCCAGCATTTT.

The chain is built from TRBV7-8 and TRBJ2-1; TRBD1 is a possible D gene (6 bases). Per the germline V gene, CDR1 is SGHVS and CDR2 is FQNEAQ. Trimming pared 1 base from V and 0 bases from J, leaving 7 bases between. CDR3 length: 15 amino acids. The CDR3 nucleotides read TGTGCCAGCAGCTTAGACAGGGTCTCCTACAATGAGCAGTTCTTC. It specifies CASSLDRVSYNEQFF.

The J gene is TRBJ2-5, the V gene TRBV19; tentatively, D is TRBD1 (5 bases). Looked up from germline, CDR1 is LNHDA and CDR2 is SQIVND (reference sequence). The CDR3 length is 13 residues. V gave up 3 bases and J gave up 2 bases, with 7 bases separating them. The CDR3: CASSMNRQETQYF. CDR3 sequence (DNA): TGTGCCAGTAGTATGAACAGGCAAGAGACCCAGTACTTC.

This clone has just a few counts. This chain links TRBV5-6 with TRBJ2-7, with a weak D call TRBD1 (5 bases). V gave up 0 bases and J gave up 5 bases, with 9 bases separating them. This CDR3 region has 13 residues. Germline-derived CDR1 and CDR2 are SGHDT and YYEEEE. The CDR3, as DNA: TGTGCCAGCAGCTTGGATAGGGGCAACGAGCAGTACTTC. This gives the protein CASSLDRGNEQYF.

This clone was found a few times. Other nucleotide sequences from this sample produce the same CDR3. The chain joins TRBV5-6 to TRBJ1-2; no definite D call. Germline CDR1 SGHDT, CDR2 YYEEEE. This CDR3 spans 13 amino acids. Between the trimmed V and J ends, which lost 0 bases and 2 bases, there was a span of 5 bases. The CDR3: CASSLGQNYGYTF. The CDR3, as DNA: TGTGCCAGCAGCTTGGGACAAAACTATGGCTACACCTTC. Full variable domain (missing parts from reference TRBV5-6 and TRBJ1-2): DAGVTQSPTHLIKTRGQQVTLRCSPKSGHDTVSWYQQALGQGPQFIFQYYEEEERQRGNFPDRFSGHQFPNYSSELNVNALLLGDSALYLCASSLGQNYGYTFGSGTRLTVV.

This clone was found once. The J gene is TRBJ1-1, the V gene TRBV28; 10 bases align to TRBD1. J gave up 4 bases and V 7 bases, and 6 bases lay outside the gene matches. The CDR3 has 14 amino acids. CDR1 and CDR2 from the germline V gene are MDHEN and SYDVKM. This CDR3 reads CASTWTGGVTEAFF. DNA for the CDR3: TGTGCCAGCACCTGGACAGGGGGGGTCACTGAAGCTTTCTTT.

The chain employs TRBV6-5 and TRBJ2-3, with D unclear. Trimming removed 6 bases at V and 4 bases at J, with 14 bases between. This CDR3 is built from 14 residues. Germline CDR1 reads MNHEY; CDR2 reads SVGAGI. CDR3 DNA: TGTGCCAGCAGCCTCGACCCTGAGGCAGATACGCAGTATTTT. Its translation is CASSLDPEADTQYF.

This chain connects TRBV7-3 to TRBJ1-2, with TRBD1 identical over 8 bases. The CDR3 sequence is 14 residues long. V lost 4 bases and J lost 7; bases outside the gene matches: 8. Germline V gene sequence: CDR1 SGHTA, CDR2 FQGTGA. The DNA for the CDR3 is TGTGCCAGCAGCTGGGTCGGACAGGGAGGTGGCTACACCTTC. Encoded protein: CASSWVGQGGGYTF.

The rearrangement uses TRBV2 and TRBJ1-1, with a tentative D call TRBD1 (5 bases). The CDR3 covers 13 residues. Germline loops: CDR1 SNHLY, CDR2 FYNNEI. V lost 10 bases to trimming and J lost 6 bases, with 18 bases between them. The CDR3 here is CATTGGLIAEAFF. In DNA form, the CDR3 reads TGTGCCACCACGGGGGGTTTGATCGCTGAAGCTTTCTTT.

This rearrangement joins TRBV15 to TRBJ1-2, with TRBD1 identical over 8 bases. Germline CDR1 and CDR2: LNHNV and YYDKDF (reference sequence). This CDR3 is built from 13 residues. Unmatched junction bases numbered 5, after V lost 4 bases and J lost 7 bases. CDR3 sequence: CATSTGQAAGYTF. The CDR3 DNA is TGTGCCACCAGCACGGGACAGGCGGCTGGCTACACCTTC.

This clone appeared a few times. The V call is TRBV7-9, the J call TRBJ2-1, with D unresolved. Trimming pared 3 bases from V and 7 bases from J, leaving 10 bases between. The CDR3 has 13 residues. CDR1 is SEHNR and CDR2 is FQNEAQ in the germline V gene (reference sequence). CDR3 protein: CASSLNFRNEQFF. CDR3 bases: TGTGCCAGCAGCTTGAACTTCCGGAATGAGCAGTTCTTC.

The V gene is TRBV29-1, the J gene TRBJ2-5, with 8 bases lining up with TRBD1. The DNA end lines up better with TRBJ2-7; the J call may be wrong. Looked up from germline, CDR1 is SQVTM and CDR2 is ANQGSEA. The CDR3 is 16 amino acids. The CDR3 nucleotides read TGCAGCGTTGAAATCCCTCCGACAGGGGTGGTCTACGAGCAGTACTTC. Encoded protein: CSVEIPPTGVVYEQYF.

This chain links TRBV9 with TRBJ2-3; perhaps TRBD1 as D (6 bases). Trimming shortened V by 3 bases and J by 6 bases, and 17 bases separated the two germline ends. The germline CDR1 and CDR2 sequences are SGDLS and YYNGEE. This CDR3 comprises 15 residues. CDR3 DNA: TGTGCCAGCAGCGATGGGGACAAGTTATGGGATACGCAGTATTTT. It encodes CASSDGDKLWDTQYF.

V gene TRBV5-1 combines with J gene TRBJ2-7; 8 nucleotides line up with TRBD2. The CDR3 is made up of 15 amino acids. J gave up 0 bases and V 1 base, and 3 bases lay outside the gene matches. Germline V gene lookup returns CDR1 SGHRS and CDR2 YFSETQ. CDR3: CASSLSAGGSYEQYF. Here the CDR3 DNA reads TGCGCCAGCAGCTTGTCGGCGGGGGGCTCCTACGAGCAGTACTTC.

The chain combines TRBV2 with TRBJ1-4; D unclear. V shed 8 bases and J shed 0 bases, with 10 bases lying between them. Germline CDR1 and CDR2: SNHLY and FYNNEI. This CDR3 has 14 amino acids. CDR3 in DNA: TGTGCCAGCGTGAGCAGGACAACTAATGAAAAACTGTTTTTT. This encodes CASVSRTTNEKLFF. The whole variable domain, filled in from reference TRBV2 and TRBJ1-4, reads EPEVTQTPSHQVTQMGQEVILRCVPISNHLYFYWYRQILGQKVEFLVSFYNNEISEKSEIFDDQFSVERPDGSNFTLKIRSTKLEDSAMYFCASVSRTTNEKLFFGSGTQLSVL.

V gene TRBV7-3 combines with J gene TRBJ1-4; D gene unclear. The CDR3 has 13 residues. Germline-derived CDR1 and CDR2 are SGHTA and FQGTGA. Trimming stripped 6 bases from V and 2 bases from J, with 7 bases between. CDR3 DNA sequence: TGTGCCAGCAGTTTTGGCACTAATGAAAAACTGTTTTTT. Its translation is CASSFGTNEKLFF.